One and the same sample provided the 19 T cell receptor beta chains below, sequenced in a study of blood T cell repertoires in COVID-19 (dated by TCRdb to the early 2020s). The receptor library was made with the immunoSEQ multiplex PCR assay. TCRdb re-hosts the immuneACCESS table, in-frame sequences only. Its copies lack some clones; in the studies checked, an unresolved V gene accounts for under half of them, and the cause for the rest is not known. This sample lists some 430,000 clones; roughly 87% were detected once. The ten largest clonotypes hold about 0.6% of the sample. Specimen: PBMCs or T cells enriched from blood (not recorded which). All receptors derive from a man in his late teens or twenties who had recovered from COVID-19.

This sequence joins TRBV5-4 and TRBJ1-2; D unresolved. V lost 3 bases, J lost 2 bases, and 17 bases lay in between. This CDR3 is 16 amino acids long. Germline V gene lookup returns CDR1 SGHNT and CDR2 YYREEE (reference sequence). The CDR3 DNA sequence: TGTGCCAGCAGCTCTGCTCGAGGCGCCGAGAACTATGGCTACACCTTC. Protein sequence: CASSSARGAENYGYTF.

V gene TRBV11-2 combines with J gene TRBJ2-7; weak D call: TRBD1 (5 bases). V was cut by 0 bases and J by 3 bases, with 6 bases left in between. Germline values: CDR1 SGHAT, CDR2 FQNNGV. The CDR3 contains 13 residues. CDR3: CASSLDRVYEQYF. In DNA, the CDR3 is TGTGCCAGCAGCTTAGACAGGGTCTACGAGCAGTACTTC.

Written as DNA, the CDR3 is TGTGCCATCAGTGAGTCGGCAGATGCTAACTATGGCTACACCTTC. It translates to CAISESADANYGYTF. This rearrangement joins TRBV10-3 to TRBJ1-2; no clear D gene. This CDR3 is 15 amino acids long. V was clipped by 0 bases and J by 0 bases, with 8 bases between them. Germline values: CDR1 ENHRY, CDR2 SYGVKD.

The rearrangement joins TRBV2 to TRBJ2-7; D perhaps matches TRBD2 (6 bases). This CDR3 spans 15 amino acids. The germline V gene encodes CDR1 SNHLY and CDR2 FYNNEI. V lost 6 bases and J 4 bases, leaving 19 bases between the germline ends. The CDR3 sequence is CASRGTAGSSYEQYF. The DNA for the CDR3 is TGTGCCAGCAGGGGAACAGCGGGTAGTTCATACGAGCAGTACTTC.

V gene TRBV5-6 combines with J gene TRBJ1-2, with D perhaps TRBD1 (6 bases). Germline V lookup: CDR1 SGHDT, CDR2 YYEEEE. This CDR3 is 14 amino acids long. V was pared by 5 bases and J by 4 bases, with 15 bases between. CDR3 sequence reads: CASRGVNRVYGYTF. In DNA, the CDR3 is TGTGCCAGCAGGGGGGTTAACAGGGTCTATGGCTACACCTTC.

This chain joins TRBV2 and TRBJ1-5, with TRBD1 identical over 7 bases. The germline CDR1 and CDR2 sequences are SNHLY and FYNNEI. This CDR3 comprises 15 residues. V gave up 5 bases and J gave up 0 bases; unmatched junction bases: 4. The CDR3, as DNA: TGTGCCAGCAGTCCGACAGGGAATAGCAATCAGCCCCAGCATTTT. Translating gives CASSPTGNSNQPQHF. Drawing the rest from reference TRBV2 and TRBJ1-5, the complete variable domain is EPEVTQTPSHQVTQMGQEVILRCVPISNHLYFYWYRQILGQKVEFLVSFYNNEISEKSEIFDDQFSVERPDGSNFTLKIRSTKLEDSAMYFCASSPTGNSNQPQHFGDGTRLSIL.

The genes are TRBV7-2 and TRBJ1-2; TRBD1 agrees at 9 bases. V shed 5 bases and J 8 bases; nucleotides not matched to a gene: 12. This CDR3 has 15 residues. Germline CDR1 reads SGHTA; CDR2 reads FQGNSA. The CDR3 DNA is TGTGCCAGCAGCCCGCTTACAACAGGGGGCGACGGCTACACCTTC. As protein: CASSPLTTGGDGYTF. The whole variable domain, filled in from reference TRBV7-2 and TRBJ1-2, reads GAGVSQSPSNKVTEKGKDVELRCDPISGHTALYWYRQSLGQGLEFLIYFQGNSAPDKSGLPSDRFSAERTGGSVSTLTIQRTQQEDSAVYLCASSPLTTGGDGYTFGSGTRLTVV.

This rearrangement joins TRBV5-5 to TRBJ2-7; possibly TRBD1 for D (6 bases). Germline CDR1 and CDR2: SGHKS and YYEKEE (reference sequence). The CDR3 is 14 residues long. V dropped 4 bases and J dropped 0 bases, with 11 bases sitting between them. The CDR3 loop is CASSTGTLSYEQYF. The DNA of the CDR3 is TGTGCCAGCAGCACCGGGACACTCTCCTACGAGCAGTACTTC.

This clone was detected only a few times. The V gene is TRBV2, the J gene TRBJ2-1; 14 bases align to TRBD2. The V gene end was trimmed by 6 bases and the J gene end by 3 bases; junction bases not matched to a gene: 4. CDR1 SNHLY and CDR2 FYNNEI come from the germline V gene. The CDR3 is 16 amino acids. This CDR3 is CASRGLAGAFYNEQFF. The CDR3 region has the DNA TGTGCCAGCAGGGGACTAGCGGGAGCGTTCTACAATGAGCAGTTCTTC.

This clone appeared once. V usage is TRBV29-1 and J usage is TRBJ1-4; a weak D match, TRBD1 (5 bases). Trimming left V 1 base short and J 7 bases short, with 13 bases between. CDR3 size: 14 residues. Germline CDR1 reads SQVTM; CDR2 reads ANQGSEA. This CDR3 is CSVEATWQGEKLFF. The CDR3 DNA follows: TGCAGCGTTGAAGCGACGTGGCAGGGTGAAAAACTGTTTTTT.

V gene TRBV28 combines with J gene TRBJ1-2; tentatively, D is TRBD1 (6 bases). CDR1 and CDR2 from the germline V gene are MDHEN and SYDVKM. Trimming stripped 3 bases from V and 6 bases from J, with 20 bases between. The CDR3 has 16 residues. CDR3: CASSFPTKTGFHGYTF. DNA for the CDR3: TGTGCCAGCAGTTTCCCCACAAAAACAGGGTTCCATGGCTACACCTTC.

The chain uses TRBV11-2 and TRBJ2-1; 10 bases align to TRBD2. With V trimmed by 5 bases and J by 9 bases, 13 bases remained unmatched. The CDR3 loop spans 16 amino acids. Germline lookup yields CDR1 SGHAT and CDR2 FQNNGV. CDR3 region: CASSPTASGGQGEQFF. The DNA for the CDR3 is TGTGCCAGCAGCCCTACGGCTAGCGGGGGCCAGGGTGAGCAGTTCTTC.

This chain uses TRBV11-3 with TRBJ1-1; D is unclear. Trimming pared 2 bases from V and 8 bases from J, leaving 9 bases between. The germline gives CDR1 SGHNT, CDR2 YENEEA. The CDR3 spans 12 residues. The CDR3 protein is CASSLRGGEAFF. The CDR3 DNA sequence: TGTGCCAGCAGCTTACGAGGCGGAGAAGCTTTCTTT.

The J gene is TRBJ1-2, the V gene TRBV3-1 (or the pseudogene TRBV3-2), with D unresolved. The CDR3 covers 15 residues. With 0 bases removed from V and 4 bases from J, the gap between germline ends came to 12 bases. Germline-derived CDR1 and CDR2 are LGHDT and YNNKEL (reference sequence). CDR3 sequence (DNA): TGTGCCAGCAGCCAAGATACGGCAGCGCTCTATGGCTACACCTTC. Amino acids: CASSQDTAALYGYTF.

The chain has TRBV4-1 and TRBJ2-1, with TRBD1 matching over 7 bases. The CDR3 runs to 15 residues. CDR1 is MGHRA, CDR2 YSYEKL, per germline. V lost 0 bases, J lost 2 bases, and 1 base stayed unmatched. The CDR3 sequence is CASSQEGTAYNEQFF. The CDR3 coding sequence is TGCGCCAGCAGCCAAGAGGGGACAGCCTACAATGAGCAGTTCTTC.

This clone was counted only a few times. This sample also contains other DNA sequences that code for the same CDR3. The chain combines TRBV6-2 or TRBV6-3 with TRBJ1-5; a weak D match, TRBD1 (6 bases). The V gene's germline CDR1 is MNHEY and CDR2 SVGEGT. V lost 4 bases and J lost 7, with 11 bases in between. CDR3 length: 13 residues. The CDR3 protein is CASSSDRRQPQHF. The CDR3 DNA follows: TGTGCCAGCAGTTCGGACAGAAGACAGCCCCAGCATTTT.

For the CDR3, the DNA is TGCGCCAGCAGCCGGACTAGCGTATTCAATGAGCAGTTCTTC. Residues: CASSRTSVFNEQFF. The chain carries TRBV5-1 and TRBJ2-1, with TRBD2 matching over 9 bases. This CDR3 spans 14 amino acids. Germline V gene sequence: CDR1 SGHRS, CDR2 YFSETQ. Losses at the gene ends were 4 bases for V and 6 bases for J; bases not matched to a gene: 5.

V usage is TRBV6-5 and J usage is TRBJ2-2; unclear D gene. The CDR3 length is 15 residues. CDR1 MNHEY and CDR2 SVGAGI come from the germline V gene. Trimming stripped 6 bases from V and 0 bases from J, with 11 bases between. DNA for the CDR3: TGTGCCAGCAGAAGAGGATCAGCGAACACCGGGGAGCTGTTTTTT. Its protein product is CASRRGSANTGELFF.

V gene TRBV13 combines with J gene TRBJ2-1, with a tentative D call TRBD2 (6 bases). The CDR3 spans 16 residues. V lost 3 bases and J 4 bases, leaving 16 bases between the germline ends. Germline V lookup: CDR1 PRHDT, CDR2 FYEKMQ (reference sequence). The CDR3 region is CASSLGGLGYYNEQFF. CDR3 nucleotide sequence: TGTGCCAGCAGCTTGGGGGGACTGGGATATTACAATGAGCAGTTCTTC.